This record looks at one TCR beta chain sequence and its context. Antigen: not known. These data come from a study of Ad26.COV2.S vaccination and SARS-CoV-2 variants. Across the whole study: The donor was enrolled in the Ad26.COV2.S arm of the COV1001 trial.

Stated treatment: roughly 20 received Ad26.COV2.S at low or high dose, single or two shots; 5 received placebo; per-sample allocation not given. After the first vaccine or placebo injection, samples were drawn on day 63. Here immunoSEQ multiplex PCR was the method, and the copy in TCRdb shows in-frame clones only, minus some. This table has fewer than 600,000 clones, approximately 90% appearing once. Whole-study results and caveats: Vaccine recipients and placebo recipients showed similar non-spike TCR breadth. The placebo group had lower spike-specific TCR breadth than the vaccine recipients did.

The ends were cut back, 5 bases at V and 0 bases at J, with 11 bases in the middle. Looked up from germline, CDR1 is SNHLY and CDR2 is FYNNEI. The CDR3 runs 15 residues. The sequencing here drew on peripheral blood, taken in a trial of Ad26.COV2.S vaccine versus placebo. The sequence derives from a person between 18 and 59 years old who received the Ad26.COV2.S COVID-19 vaccine or a placebo. V and J are TRBV2 and TRBJ1-5; D gene uncertain. The CDR3 reads CASSRRTSSNQPQHF. CDR3 coding DNA: TGTGCCAGCAGTCGGCGGACCTCTAGCAATCAGCCCCAGCATTTT.